Sequencing of this TCR beta chain was carried out in a study of T cells after yellow fever vaccination. V lost 0 bases, J lost 2 bases, and 14 bases lay in between. The CDR3 spans 16 residues. Germline CDR1 and CDR2: SGHDT and YYEEEE. Conversion of TCR transcripts into cDNA relied on 5'RACE template switching, which added a universal primer site and UMIs. A single record per CDR3 protein comes from TCRdb applying MiXCR to the 5' RACE reads. Of tens of thousands of distinct CDR3 sequences detected, 7.4% appear once; the ten largest clones hold about 38%. This clonotype was recorded many times. This receptor was obtained from a man aged 30-40 years who received the YFV17D yellow fever vaccine. The source material was CD8+ T cells sorted from PBMCs, sampled 15 days after the yellow fever booster vaccination. The chain links TRBV5-6 to TRBJ2-5, with D possibly being TRBD2 (5 bases). The chain's CDR3 is CASSLGTPSGQETQYF. CDR3 nucleotides: TGTGCCAGCAGCTTGGGGACTCCATCGGGGCAAGAGACCCAGTACTTC.